The T cell receptor beta chain under discussion was sequenced for a study of human T cells and chemical hapten exposure. Background on the study: Variability of per-sample TCR yields stemmed mainly from small differences in pooled library volume. Study-wide results and caveats: TCRs above 1 in 1000 frequency stayed constant with DPC sensitization.

Stated time point: patch test 1, 2 weeks after DPC sensitization. Treatment reported: therapeutic diphenylcyclopropenone sensitization with weekly scalp DPC. The V gene's germline CDR1 is SGHDN and CDR2 FVKESK. The CDR3 consists of 12 residues. The V end was cut by 4 bases, the J end by 3 bases, with 6 bases between. This clonotype was seen ten or more times. What it binds is unknown. TCRdb passed the RACE reads through MiXCR, listing each CDR3 protein once. The table has about 360,000 distinct CDR3 sequences, about 7% seen once; the top ten hold roughly 7.9%. This receptor was taken from a woman younger than 35 with alopecia areata. Some clones in this sample may be carry-over from other donors' samples. This rearrangement joins TRBV14 to TRBJ1-2; D gene uncertain. The material sequenced was whole blood, taken in connection with sensitization to the hapten diphenylcyclopropenone (DPC). The CDR3 here is CASSPGHYGYTF. The DNA for the CDR3 is TGTGCCAGCAGCCCTGGACACTATGGCTACACCTTC.